This T cell receptor (beta chain) was sequenced for a study of T cells in Graves' hyperthyroidism and ophthalmopathy. Study summary: The initial diagnosis was the point when peripheral blood was collected, ahead of any treatment. Study-level points and caveats: Expanded thyroid clonotypes (above 0.001) were mostly also found in blood.

It was considered stable Graves' hyperthyroidism when ophthalmopathy did not progress within 18 months. On the basis of clinical symptoms, serum thyroxine and TRAb, thyroid ultrasound and orbital computed tomography, diagnoses were made. Trimming cost V 4 bases and J 1 base; bases outside gene matches: 3. This CDR3 is built from 14 residues. The germline gives CDR1 SQVTM, CDR2 ANQGSEA. TCR beta CDR3 sequences were amplified from RNA transcripts. The HTBI set primed first-round TCR CDR3 RT-PCR. TCRdb re-called the multiplex PCR reads through MiXCR, storing one row per CDR3 protein. The repertoire holds some 800,000 distinct CDR3 sequences, about 38% seen once, with 8% to 9% in the top ten. This clonotype came up many times. The antigen remains undetermined.

The chain links TRBV29-1 to TRBJ2-2; 7 bases fit TRBD1. This receptor was obtained from a man between 18 and 35 years old with Graves' hyperthyroidism. Sequencing was done on a sample of blood. Here the CDR3 DNA reads TGCAGCGTTGTTGGGACAGAGAACACCGGGGAGCTGTTTTTT. This encodes CSVVGTENTGELFF.